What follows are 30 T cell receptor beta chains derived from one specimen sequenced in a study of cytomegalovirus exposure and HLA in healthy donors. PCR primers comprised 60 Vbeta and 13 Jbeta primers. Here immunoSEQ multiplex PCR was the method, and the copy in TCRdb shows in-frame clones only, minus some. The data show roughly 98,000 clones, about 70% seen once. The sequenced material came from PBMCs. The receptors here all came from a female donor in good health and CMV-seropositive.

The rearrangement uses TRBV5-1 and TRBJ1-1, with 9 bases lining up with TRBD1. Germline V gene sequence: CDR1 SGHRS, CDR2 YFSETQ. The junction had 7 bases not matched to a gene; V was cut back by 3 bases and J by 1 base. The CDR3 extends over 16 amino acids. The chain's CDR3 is CASSYSPGQGNTEAFF. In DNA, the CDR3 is TGCGCCAGCAGCTATTCTCCGGGACAGGGGAACACTGAAGCTTTCTTT. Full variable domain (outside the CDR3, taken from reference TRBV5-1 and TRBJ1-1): KAGVTQTPRYLIKTRGQQVTLSCSPISGHRSVSWYQQTPGQGLQFLFEYFSETQRNKGNFPGRFSGRQFSNSRSEMNVSTLELGDSALYLCASSYSPGQGNTEAFFGQGTRLTVV.

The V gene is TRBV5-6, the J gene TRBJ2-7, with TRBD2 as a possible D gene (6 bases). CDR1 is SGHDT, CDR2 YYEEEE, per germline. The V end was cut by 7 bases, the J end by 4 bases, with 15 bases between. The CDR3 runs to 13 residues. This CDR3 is CASAAPGVYEQYF. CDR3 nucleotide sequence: TGTGCCAGCGCCGCACCGGGGGTGTACGAGCAGTACTTC. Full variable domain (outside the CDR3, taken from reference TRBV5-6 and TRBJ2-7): DAGVTQSPTHLIKTRGQQVTLRCSPKSGHDTVSWYQQALGQGPQFIFQYYEEEERQRGNFPDRFSGHQFPNYSSELNVNALLLGDSALYLCASAAPGVYEQYFGPGTRLTVT.

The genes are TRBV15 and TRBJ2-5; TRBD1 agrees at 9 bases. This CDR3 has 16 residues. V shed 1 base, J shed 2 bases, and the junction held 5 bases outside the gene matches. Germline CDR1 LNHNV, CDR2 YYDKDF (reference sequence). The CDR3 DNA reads TGTGCCACCAGCAGAGGACAGGGGGAGGCTCAAGAGACCCAGTACTTC. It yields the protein CATSRGQGEAQETQYF.

For the CDR3, the DNA is TGTGCCAGCAGCTATGACGCGGGAGCGGTAGATACGCAGTATTTT. Amino acid sequence: CASSYDAGAVDTQYF. The chain has TRBV28 and TRBJ2-3; 7 bases agree with TRBD2. The V segment lost 6 bases and the J segment 5 bases; nucleotides outside the gene matches: 11. The germline V gene has CDR1 MDHEN and CDR2 SYDVKM. This CDR3 comprises 15 residues.

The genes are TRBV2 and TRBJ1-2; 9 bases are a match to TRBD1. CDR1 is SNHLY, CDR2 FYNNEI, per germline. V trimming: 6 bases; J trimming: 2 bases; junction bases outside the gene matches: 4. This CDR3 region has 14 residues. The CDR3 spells CASRAGQGNYGYTF. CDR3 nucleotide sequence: TGTGCCAGCAGGGCCGGACAGGGGAACTATGGCTACACCTTC.

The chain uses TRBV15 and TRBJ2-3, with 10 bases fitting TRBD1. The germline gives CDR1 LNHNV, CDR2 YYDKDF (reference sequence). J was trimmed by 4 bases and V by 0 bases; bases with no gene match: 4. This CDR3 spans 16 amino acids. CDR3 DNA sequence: TGTGCCACCAGCAGAGACTGGGGGACAGGGGCAGATACGCAGTATTTT. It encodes CATSRDWGTGADTQYF.

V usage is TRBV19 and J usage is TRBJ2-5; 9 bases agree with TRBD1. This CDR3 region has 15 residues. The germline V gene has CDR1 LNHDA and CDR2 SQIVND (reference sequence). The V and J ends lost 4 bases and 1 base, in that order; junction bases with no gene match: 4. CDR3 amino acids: CASSTGTGIQETQYF. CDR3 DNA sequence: TGTGCCAGTAGTACCGGGACAGGGATCCAAGAGACCCAGTACTTC.

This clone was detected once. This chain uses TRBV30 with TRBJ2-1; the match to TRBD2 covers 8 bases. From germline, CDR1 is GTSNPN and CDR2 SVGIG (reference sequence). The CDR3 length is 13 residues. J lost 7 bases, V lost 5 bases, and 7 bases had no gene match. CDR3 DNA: TGTGCCTGGGTAGGCGGGAGGAGGAATGAGCAGTTCTTC. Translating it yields CAWVGGRRNEQFF.

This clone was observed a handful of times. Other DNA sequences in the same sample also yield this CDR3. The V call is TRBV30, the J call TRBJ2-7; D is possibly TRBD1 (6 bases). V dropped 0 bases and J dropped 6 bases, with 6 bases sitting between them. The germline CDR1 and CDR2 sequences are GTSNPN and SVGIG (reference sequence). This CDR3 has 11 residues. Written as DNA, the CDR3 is TGTGCCTGGAGTGTAGGGGGCGAGCAGTACTTC. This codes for CAWSVGGEQYF.

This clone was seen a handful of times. CDR3 nucleotide sequence: TGTGCCAGCAGCTTAAGTGATCAGACTAGCGGCACAGATACGCAGTATTTT. It codes for CASSLSDQTSGTDTQYF. The chain employs TRBV7-3 and TRBJ2-3, with 8 bases fitting TRBD2. CDR1 and CDR2 from the germline V gene are SGHTA and FQGTGA. The CDR3 runs to 17 residues. Unmatched junction bases numbered 7, after V lost 1 base and J lost 1 base.

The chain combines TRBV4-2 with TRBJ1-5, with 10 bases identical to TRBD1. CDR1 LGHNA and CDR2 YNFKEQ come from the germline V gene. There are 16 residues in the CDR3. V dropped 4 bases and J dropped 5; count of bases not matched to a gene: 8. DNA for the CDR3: TGTGCCAGCAGCCGTACCTCAGGACAGGGGGATCAGCCCCAGCATTTT. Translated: CASSRTSGQGDQPQHF.

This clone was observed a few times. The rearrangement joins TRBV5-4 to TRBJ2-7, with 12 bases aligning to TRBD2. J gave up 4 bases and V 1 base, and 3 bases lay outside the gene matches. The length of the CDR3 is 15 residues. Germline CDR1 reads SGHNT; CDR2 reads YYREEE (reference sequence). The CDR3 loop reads CASSLTSGGHYEQYF. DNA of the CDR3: TGTGCCAGCAGCTTGACTAGCGGGGGGCATTACGAGCAGTACTTC.

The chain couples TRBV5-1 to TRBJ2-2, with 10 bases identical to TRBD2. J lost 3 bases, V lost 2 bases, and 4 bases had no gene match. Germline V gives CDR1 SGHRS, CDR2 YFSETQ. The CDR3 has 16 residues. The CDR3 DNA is TGCGCCAGCAGCTTCCTAGCGGGAGCTGACACCGGGGAGCTGTTTTTT. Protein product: CASSFLAGADTGELFF.

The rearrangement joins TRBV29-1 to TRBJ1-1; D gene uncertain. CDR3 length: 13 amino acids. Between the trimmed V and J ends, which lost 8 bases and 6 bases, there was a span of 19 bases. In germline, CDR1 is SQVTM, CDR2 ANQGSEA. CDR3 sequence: CSPLKASGAEAFF. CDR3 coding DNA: TGCAGCCCCCTTAAGGCCTCCGGGGCTGAAGCTTTCTTT.

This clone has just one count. CDR3 coding DNA: TGTGCCAGCACCATCCAGGGCGGTGGCTACACCTTC. Its translation: CASTIQGGGYTF. The gene calls are TRBV28 and TRBJ1-2; perhaps TRBD1 as D (5 bases). The ends were cut back, 7 bases at V and 7 bases at J, with 13 bases in the middle. Germline V gene data show CDR1 as MDHEN and CDR2 as SYDVKM. This CDR3 has 12 amino acids.

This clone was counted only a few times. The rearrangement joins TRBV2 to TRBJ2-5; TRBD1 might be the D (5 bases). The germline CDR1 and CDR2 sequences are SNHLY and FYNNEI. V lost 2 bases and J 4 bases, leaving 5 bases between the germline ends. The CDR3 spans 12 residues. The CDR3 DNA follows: TGTGCCAGCAGTGAACAGGGAGAGACCCAGTACTTC. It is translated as CASSEQGETQYF.

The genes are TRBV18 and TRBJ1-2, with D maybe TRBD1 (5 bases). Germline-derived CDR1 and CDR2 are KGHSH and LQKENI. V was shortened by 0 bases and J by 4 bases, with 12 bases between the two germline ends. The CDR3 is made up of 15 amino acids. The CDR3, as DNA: TGTGCCAGCTCACCACCGAGTCAGGGAGGCTATGGCTACACCTTC. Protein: CASSPPSQGGYGYTF. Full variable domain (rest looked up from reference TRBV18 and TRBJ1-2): NAGVMQNPRHLVRRRGQEARLRCSPMKGHSHVYWYRQLPEEGLKFMVYLQKENIIDESGMPKERFSAEFPKEGPSILRIQQVVRGDSAAYFCASSPPSQGGYGYTFGSGTRLTVV.

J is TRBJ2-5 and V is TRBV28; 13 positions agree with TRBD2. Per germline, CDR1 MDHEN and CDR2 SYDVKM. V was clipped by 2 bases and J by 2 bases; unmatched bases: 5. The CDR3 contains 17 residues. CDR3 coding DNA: TGTGCCAGCAGTTTAGGGTCGACTAGCGGGAGGCAAGAGACCCAGTACTTC. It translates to CASSLGSTSGRQETQYF.

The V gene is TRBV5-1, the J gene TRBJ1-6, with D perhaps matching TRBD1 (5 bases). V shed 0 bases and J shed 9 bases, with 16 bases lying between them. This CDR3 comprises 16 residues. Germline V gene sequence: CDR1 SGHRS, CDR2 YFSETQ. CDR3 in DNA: TGCGCCAGCAGCTTGGAGGCCCCTAGGGGCCGTTCACCCCTCCACTTT. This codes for CASSLEAPRGRSPLHF.

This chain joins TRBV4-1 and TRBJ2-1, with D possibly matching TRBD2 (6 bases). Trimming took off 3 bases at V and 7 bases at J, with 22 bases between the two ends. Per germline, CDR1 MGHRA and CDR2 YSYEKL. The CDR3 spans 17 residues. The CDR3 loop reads CASSHNLALRTKNEQFF. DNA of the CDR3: TGCGCCAGCAGCCACAACCTGGCCCTTAGGACTAAAAATGAGCAGTTCTTC.

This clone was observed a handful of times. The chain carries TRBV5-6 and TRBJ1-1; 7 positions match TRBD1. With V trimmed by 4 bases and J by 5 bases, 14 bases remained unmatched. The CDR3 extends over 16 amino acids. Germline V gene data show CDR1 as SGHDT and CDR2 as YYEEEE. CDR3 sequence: CASSLILTGSRTEAFF. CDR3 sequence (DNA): TGTGCCAGCAGCCTTATATTGACAGGGAGTAGGACTGAAGCTTTCTTT.

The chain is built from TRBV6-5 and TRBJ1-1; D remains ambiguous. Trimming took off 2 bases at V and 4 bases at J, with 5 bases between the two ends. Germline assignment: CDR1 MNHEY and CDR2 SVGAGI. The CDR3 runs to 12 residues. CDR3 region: CASSYGVTEAFF. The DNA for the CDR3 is TGTGCCAGCAGTTACGGAGTCACTGAAGCTTTCTTT.

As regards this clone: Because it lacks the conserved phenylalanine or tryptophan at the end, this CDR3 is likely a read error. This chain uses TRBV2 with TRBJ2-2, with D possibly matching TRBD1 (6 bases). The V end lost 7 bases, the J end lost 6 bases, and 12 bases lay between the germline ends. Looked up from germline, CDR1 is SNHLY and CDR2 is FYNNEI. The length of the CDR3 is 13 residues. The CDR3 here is CASNFRGPGELFV. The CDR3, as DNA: TGTGCCAGCAACTTCAGGGGCCCCGGGGAGCTGTTTGTT.

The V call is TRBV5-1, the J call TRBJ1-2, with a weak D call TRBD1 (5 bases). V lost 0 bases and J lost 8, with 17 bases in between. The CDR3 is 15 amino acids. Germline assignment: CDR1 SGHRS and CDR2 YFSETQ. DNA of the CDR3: TGCGCCAGCAGCTTGGGAGTGGGCCGGGGGGACGGCTACACCTTC. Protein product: CASSLGVGRGDGYTF. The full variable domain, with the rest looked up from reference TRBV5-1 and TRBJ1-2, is KAGVTQTPRYLIKTRGQQVTLSCSPISGHRSVSWYQQTPGQGLQFLFEYFSETQRNKGNFPGRFSGRQFSNSRSEMNVSTLELGDSALYLCASSLGVGRGDGYTFGSGTRLTVV.

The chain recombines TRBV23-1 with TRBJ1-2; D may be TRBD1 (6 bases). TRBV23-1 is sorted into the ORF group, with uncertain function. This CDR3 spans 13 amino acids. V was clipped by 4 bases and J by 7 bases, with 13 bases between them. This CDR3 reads CASSLPDSSGYTF. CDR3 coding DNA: TGCGCCAGCAGTCTTCCGGACAGCTCTGGCTACACCTTC.

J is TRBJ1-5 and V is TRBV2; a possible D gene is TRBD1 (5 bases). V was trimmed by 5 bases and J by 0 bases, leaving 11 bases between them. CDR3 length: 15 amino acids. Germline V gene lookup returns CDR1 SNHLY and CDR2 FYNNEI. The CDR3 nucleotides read TGTGCCAGCAGTTTGGACACTTATAGCAATCAGCCCCAGCATTTT. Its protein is CASSLDTYSNQPQHF.

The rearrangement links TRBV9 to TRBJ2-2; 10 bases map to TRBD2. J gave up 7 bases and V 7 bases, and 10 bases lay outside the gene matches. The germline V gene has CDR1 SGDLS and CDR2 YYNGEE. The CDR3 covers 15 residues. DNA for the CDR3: TGTGCCAGCGGCCTCCGGACTAGCGGTGGCGGGGAGCTGTTTTTT. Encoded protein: CASGLRTSGGGELFF. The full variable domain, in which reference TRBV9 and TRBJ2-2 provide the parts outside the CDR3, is DSGVTQTPKHLITATGQRVTLRCSPRSGDLSVYWYQQSLDQGLQFLIQYYNGEERAKGNILERFSAQQFPDLHSELNLSSLELGDSALYFCASGLRTSGGGELFFGEGSRLTVL.

As DNA, the CDR3 is TGTGCCACCAGCAGAGAAGAGGGATTGAGTCCTGAAGCTTTCTTT. Its protein is CATSREEGLSPEAFF. This chain links TRBV15 with TRBJ1-1; D gene ambiguous. There are 15 residues in the CDR3. The V gene lost 0 bases and the J gene lost 6 bases, with 14 bases spanning the gap. Germline V lookup: CDR1 LNHNV, CDR2 YYDKDF (reference sequence).

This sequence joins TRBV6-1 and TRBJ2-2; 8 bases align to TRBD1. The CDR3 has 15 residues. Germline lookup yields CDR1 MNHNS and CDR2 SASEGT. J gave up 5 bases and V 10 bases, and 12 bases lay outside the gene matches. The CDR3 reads CATPRDRLGTGELFF. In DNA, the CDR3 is TGTGCCACCCCCCGGGACAGGCTAGGTACCGGGGAGCTGTTTTTT.

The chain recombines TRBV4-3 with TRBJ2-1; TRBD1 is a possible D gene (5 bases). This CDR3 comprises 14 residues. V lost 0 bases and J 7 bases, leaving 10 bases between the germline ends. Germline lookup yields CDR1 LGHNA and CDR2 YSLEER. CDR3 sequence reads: CASSQDRSGNEQFF. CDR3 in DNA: TGCGCCAGCAGCCAAGATCGTTCAGGGAATGAGCAGTTCTTC.